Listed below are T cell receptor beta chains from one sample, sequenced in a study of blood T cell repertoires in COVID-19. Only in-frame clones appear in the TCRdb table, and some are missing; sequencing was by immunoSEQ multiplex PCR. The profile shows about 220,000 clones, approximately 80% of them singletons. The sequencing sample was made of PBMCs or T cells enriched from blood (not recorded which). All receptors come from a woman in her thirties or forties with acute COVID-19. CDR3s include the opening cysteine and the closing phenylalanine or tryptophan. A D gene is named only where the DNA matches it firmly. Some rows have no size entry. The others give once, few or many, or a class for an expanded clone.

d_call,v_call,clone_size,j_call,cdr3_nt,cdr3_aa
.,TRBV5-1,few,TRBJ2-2,TGCGCCAGCAGCTTGGGGACATGGGGGGCCGGGGAGCTGTTTTTT,CASSLGTWGAGELFF
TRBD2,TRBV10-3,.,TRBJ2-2,TGTGCCATCAGTGAGTCGACCGGGAGGAGTACCGGGGAGCTGTTTTTT,CAISESTGRSTGELFF
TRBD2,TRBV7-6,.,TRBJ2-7,TGTGCCAGCAGCCCGGGGACTAGCTACGAGCAGTACTTC,CASSPGTSYEQYF
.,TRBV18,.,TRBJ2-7,TGTGCCAGCTCACGGGACACACTCCCTTACGAGCAGTACTTC,CASSRDTLPYEQYF
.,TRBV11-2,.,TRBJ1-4,TGTGCCAGCAGCTCGTCCAAAACAGGGGAAAAACTGTTTTTT,CASSSSKTGEKLFF
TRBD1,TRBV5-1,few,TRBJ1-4,TGCGCCAGCAGCTTCAGGGGGCCTAATGAAAAACTGTTTTTT,CASSFRGPNEKLFF
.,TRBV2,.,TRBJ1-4,TGTGCCAGCAGTGAAGCCGGCGTGGGCGTAGAAAAACTGTTTTTT,CASSEAGVGVEKLFF
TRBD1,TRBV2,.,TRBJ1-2,TGTGCCAGCAGGCGGGACAGGGGGACCTATGGCTACACCTTC,CASRRDRGTYGYTF
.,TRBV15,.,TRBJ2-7,TGTGCCACCAGCAGAGATAGGAGGAGCGACGAGCAGTACTTC,CATSRDRRSDEQYF
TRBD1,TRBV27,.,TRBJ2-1,TGTGCCAGCAGACCGACAGGGGGGCCCCTCTACAATGAGCAGTTCTTC,CASRPTGGPLYNEQFF
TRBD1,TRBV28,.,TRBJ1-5,TGTGCCAGCAGCTCACGGATTGGGAGACAGGGGGCAAGCAATCAGCCCCAGCATTTT,CASSSRIGRQGASNQPQHF
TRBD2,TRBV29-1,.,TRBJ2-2,TGCAGCGTTGTCGGACTAGCGGCGAACACCGGGGAGCTGTTTTTT,CSVVGLAANTGELFF
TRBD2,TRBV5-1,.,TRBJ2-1,TGCGCCAGCTCCGGGACTAGCGGAGGGGGTGAGCAGTTCTTC,CASSGTSGGGEQFF
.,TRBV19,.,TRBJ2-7,TGTGCCAGTAGTAGCCAGCGGAGCTCCTACGAGCAGTACTTC,CASSSQRSSYEQYF
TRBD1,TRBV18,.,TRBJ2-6,TGTGCCAGCTCACCAACGGCAGGGGGCACGGTTAACTCTGGGGCCAACGTCCTGACTTTC,CASSPTAGGTVNSGANVLTF
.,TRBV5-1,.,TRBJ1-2,TGCGCCAGCAGCTCGACTGGACTCTATGGCTACACCTTC,CASSSTGLYGYTF
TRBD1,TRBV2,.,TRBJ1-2,TGTGCCAGCAGACGGACGGGACAGGGGGGGTATGGCTACACCTTC,CASRRTGQGGYGYTF
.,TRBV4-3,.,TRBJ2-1,TGCGCCAGCAGCCAAGACCTTGACAGCTCCAAGCAGTTCTTC,CASSQDLDSSKQFF